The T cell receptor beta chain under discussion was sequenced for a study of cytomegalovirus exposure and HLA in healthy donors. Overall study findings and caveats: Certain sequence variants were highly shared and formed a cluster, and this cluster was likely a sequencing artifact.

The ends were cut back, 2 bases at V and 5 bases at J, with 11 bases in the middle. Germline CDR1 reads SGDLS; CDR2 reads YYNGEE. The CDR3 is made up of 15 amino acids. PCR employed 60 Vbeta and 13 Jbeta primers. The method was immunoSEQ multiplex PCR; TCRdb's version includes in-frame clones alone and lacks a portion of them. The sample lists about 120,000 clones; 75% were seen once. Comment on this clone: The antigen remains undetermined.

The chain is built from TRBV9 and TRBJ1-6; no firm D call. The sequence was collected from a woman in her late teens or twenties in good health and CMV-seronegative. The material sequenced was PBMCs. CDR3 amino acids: CASSVFAGDNSPLHF. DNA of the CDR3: TGTGCCAGCAGCGTTTTTGCGGGTGATAATTCACCCCTCCACTTT.